One and the same sample provided the 14 T cell receptor beta chains below, sequenced in a study of CD8 T cells in Susac syndrome. The authors reverse transcribed roughly 0.5 to 1 ug RNA with random hexamers. Via MiXCR, TCRdb re-called the immunoSEQ multiplex PCR reads, giving one row per CDR3 protein. In the table there are about 250,000 distinct CDR3 sequences, 85% to 95% of which are singletons. The specimen sequenced was CD4+ T cells from PBMCs. Every receptor here comes from a human donor with multiple sclerosis.

The chain combines TRBV5-6 with TRBJ2-1; D uncertain. Germline CDR1 SGHDT, CDR2 YYEEEE. The CDR3 runs 12 residues. Trimming took 1 base from V and 9 from J, leaving 8 bases between them. The CDR3 nucleotides read TGTGCCAGCAGCTTGATGGTGGCTGAGCAGTTCTTC. Protein sequence: CASSLMVAEQFF. Combining the CDR3 with reference TRBV5-6 and TRBJ2-1 gives the whole variable domain DAGVTQSPTHLIKTRGQQVTLRCSPKSGHDTVSWYQQALGQGPQFIFQYYEEEERQRGNFPDRFSGHQFPNYSSELNVNALLLGDSALYLCASSLMVAEQFFGPGTRLTVL.

The CDR3 DNA reads TGCAGTGCTAACTTTTTCGAGACCCAGTACTTC. Residues: CSANFFETQYF. V gene TRBV20-1 combines with J gene TRBJ2-5; D remains unclear. CDR3 length: 11 residues. The germline V and J ends were trimmed by 4 bases and 5 bases, with 8 bases remaining between them. Germline CDR1 is DFQATT and CDR2 is SNEGSKA (reference sequence).

This sequence joins TRBV2 and TRBJ1-6; D ambiguous. V was shortened by 7 bases and J by 12 bases, with 13 bases between the two germline ends. The length of the CDR3 is 12 residues. The germline gives CDR1 SNHLY, CDR2 FYNNEI. The CDR3 protein is CASTPGIGPLHF. In DNA form, the CDR3 reads TGTGCCAGCACCCCGGGCATAGGACCCCTCCACTTT.

CDR3 sequence reads: CAISESGLSGGPTDTQYF. The CDR3 nucleotides read TGTGCCATCAGTGAGTCGGGACTTAGCGGGGGCCCCACAGATACGCAGTATTTT. The genes are TRBV10-3 and TRBJ2-3; TRBD2 matches 9 bases. Losses at the gene ends were 0 bases for V and 2 bases for J; bases not matched to a gene: 9. Germline-derived CDR1 and CDR2 are ENHRY and SYGVKD. This CDR3 is built from 18 residues.

The genes are TRBV30 and TRBJ1-5, with D perhaps TRBD1 (6 bases). V was shortened by 0 bases and J by 1 base, with 10 bases between the two germline ends. The CDR3 covers 15 residues. From germline, CDR1 is GTSNPN and CDR2 SVGIG (reference sequence). Here the CDR3 reads CAWSVQGTSNQPQHF. Here the CDR3 DNA reads TGTGCCTGGAGTGTACAGGGTACGAGCAATCAGCCCCAGCATTTT. Looking up the rest from reference TRBV30 and TRBJ1-5 gives the full variable domain: SQTIHQWPATLVQPVGSPLSLECTVEGTSNPNLYWYRQAAGRGLQLLFYSVGIGQISSEVPQNLSASRPQDRQFILSSKKLLLSDSGFYLCAWSVQGTSNQPQHFGDGTRLSIL.

The V call is TRBV20-1, the J call TRBJ1-5, with D uncertain. V was trimmed by 4 bases and J by 9 bases, leaving 16 bases between them. This CDR3 contains 13 residues. The germline V gene encodes CDR1 DFQATT and CDR2 SNEGSKA (reference sequence). The DNA for the CDR3 is TGCAGTGCTAAAGAGGGCGCGGGTGGGCCCCAGCATTTT. Translating it yields CSAKEGAGGPQHF.

The J gene is TRBJ2-1, the V gene TRBV12-3 or TRBV12-4, with 8 nucleotides matching TRBD2. The CDR3 loop spans 14 amino acids. J gave up 8 bases and V 6 bases, and 9 bases lay outside the gene matches. The CDR3 DNA sequence: TGTGCCAGCAGATGGGGAGGAGCGGGGGATGAGCAGTTCTTC. Residues: CASRWGGAGDEQFF.

The chain combines TRBV24-1 with TRBJ2-2; no reliable D call. The ends were cut back, 0 bases at V and 0 bases at J, with 13 bases in the middle. The length of the CDR3 is 18 residues. The germline gives CDR1 KGHDR, CDR2 SFDVKD. The DNA for the CDR3 is TGTGCCACCAGTGATTTGCGGGTAAAGGATGCGAACACCGGGGAGCTGTTTTTT. This gives the protein CATSDLRVKDANTGELFF.

This chain links TRBV7-2 with TRBJ2-5; 14 positions match TRBD2. Germline trimming cut 6 bases from V and 2 bases from J; bases unmatched to any gene: 11. Germline V lookup: CDR1 SGHTA, CDR2 FQGNSA. This CDR3 region has 18 residues. CDR3 sequence reads: CASSSGLAGGPTQETQYF. In DNA, the CDR3 is TGTGCCAGCAGTTCAGGACTAGCGGGGGGCCCTACTCAAGAGACCCAGTACTTC.

About this clonotype: The junction departs from the called germline gene at one end, perhaps through a read error. This chain connects TRBV12-3 or TRBV12-4 to TRBJ2-3; TRBD2 matches 9 bases. The CDR3 spans 14 residues. CDR3 in amino acids: CASSIAGGTDTQYF. In nucleotides, the CDR3 is TGTGCCAGCAGTATAGCGGGGGGCACAGATACGCAGTATTTT.

The chain couples TRBV30 to TRBJ1-4; unclear D gene. This CDR3 contains 15 residues. V dropped 2 bases and J dropped 0 bases, with 10 bases sitting between them. Germline assignment: CDR1 GTSNPN and CDR2 SVGIG (reference sequence). Here the CDR3 DNA reads TGTGCCTGGAGTAGTAGCTACGCAACTAATGAAAAACTGTTTTTT. This translates into CAWSSSYATNEKLFF.

The J gene is TRBJ1-2, the V gene TRBV7-2; D might be TRBD1 (5 bases). The germline V and J ends were trimmed by 5 bases and 6 bases, with 22 bases remaining between them. CDR1 and CDR2 from the germline V gene are SGHTA and FQGNSA. The CDR3 extends over 16 amino acids. The CDR3 sequence is CASSLTGPQGRDGYTF. The CDR3 DNA reads as TGTGCCAGCAGCCTTACCGGGCCCCAGGGTAGAGATGGCTACACCTTC.

The chain is built from TRBV7-2 and TRBJ2-3; D possibly corresponds to TRBD2 (6 bases). The CDR3 runs to 15 residues. The V end lost 2 bases, the J end lost 4 bases, and 13 bases lay between the germline ends. Per germline, CDR1 SGHTA and CDR2 FQGNSA. The chain's CDR3 is CASSLSGSVPDTQYF. The CDR3 coding sequence is TGTGCCAGCAGCTTAAGCGGGTCGGTCCCAGATACGCAGTATTTT.

This clonotype was detected once. J is TRBJ1-1 and V is TRBV20-1, with no clear D. CDR3 length equals 13 residues. Looked up from germline, CDR1 is DFQATT and CDR2 is SNEGSKA (reference sequence). Trimming cost V 1 base and J 1 base, with 7 bases left between them. CDR3 sequence (DNA): TGCAGTGCTAGAGCATCTTGGAACACTGAAGCTTTCTTT. Its protein is CSARASWNTEAFF.